This passage covers 22 T cell receptor beta chains from one sample sequenced in a study of blood T cell repertoires in COVID-19. The protocol was immunoSEQ multiplex PCR, while the TCRdb copy is restricted to in-frame clones and leaves out a portion. The repertoire holds approximately 220,000 clones, with 83% as singletons. Sequenced input: PBMCs or T cells enriched from blood (not recorded which). The origin of the receptors is a woman in her forties or fifties who had been exposed to COVID-19.

This chain connects TRBV18 to TRBJ2-5; D is perhaps TRBD2 (6 bases). The CDR3 is made up of 13 amino acids. Germline lookup yields CDR1 KGHSH and CDR2 LQKENI. Between the trimmed V and J ends, which lost 3 bases and 2 bases, there was a span of 7 bases. DNA for the CDR3: TGTGCCAGCTCACCGGGACTGCAAGAGACCCAGTACTTC. Its protein product is CASSPGLQETQYF.

The chain couples TRBV5-4 to TRBJ2-1, with 10 positions matching TRBD2. From germline, CDR1 is SGHNT and CDR2 YYREEE (reference sequence). After removal of 1 base from V and 7 bases from J, the junction contained 11 bases not matched to a gene. This CDR3 comprises 17 residues. Here the CDR3 DNA reads TGTGCCAGCAGCTTGTCGATTTCGGCTAGCGGGGGTAATGAGCAGTTCTTC. This codes for CASSLSISASGGNEQFF. The full variable domain, in which reference TRBV5-4 and TRBJ2-1 provide the parts outside the CDR3, is ETGVTQSPTHLIKTRGQQVTLRCSSQSGHNTVSWYQQALGQGPQFIFQYYREEENGRGNFPPRFSGLQFPNYSSELNVNALELDDSALYLCASSLSISASGGNEQFFGPGTRLTVL.

The genes are TRBV29-1 and TRBJ2-5; possibly TRBD2 for D (6 bases). Trimming left V 4 bases short and J 1 base short, with 10 bases between. The germline gives CDR1 SQVTM, CDR2 ANQGSEA. The CDR3 runs to 13 residues. The CDR3: CSVVGGTQETQYF. CDR3 DNA sequence: TGCAGCGTTGTGGGGGGAACCCAAGAGACCCAGTACTTC.

The chain links TRBV19 to TRBJ2-3; TRBD1 might be the D (5 bases). CDR3 length: 17 amino acids. V lost 3 bases, J lost 6 bases, and 22 bases lay in between. The V gene's germline CDR1 is LNHDA and CDR2 SQIVND (reference sequence). This CDR3 is CASSIEGQLGGVDTQYF. The DNA for the CDR3 is TGTGCCAGTAGTATCGAAGGACAACTCGGTGGGGTTGATACGCAGTATTTT.

The rearrangement links TRBV11-2 to TRBJ1-4; D may be TRBD1 (6 bases). Germline V gene data show CDR1 as SGHAT and CDR2 as FQNNGV. The V end was cut by 5 bases, the J end by 8 bases, with 21 bases between. This CDR3 region has 16 residues. The CDR3 coding sequence is TGTGCCAGCAGCCCGGCGGGGGGCACCCGGAAGGAAAAACTGTTTTTT. Encoded protein: CASSPAGGTRKEKLFF. Together with reference TRBV11-2 and TRBJ1-4, the CDR3 gives the full variable domain: EAGVAQSPRYKIIEKRQSVAFWCNPISGHATLYWYQQILGQGPKLLIQFQNNGVVDDSQLPKDRFSAERLKGVDSTLKIQPAKLEDSAVYLCASSPAGGTRKEKLFFGSGTQLSVL.

The V and J genes are TRBV5-1 and TRBJ1-1; D is ambiguous. CDR1 is SGHRS, CDR2 YFSETQ, per germline. V gave up 2 bases and J gave up 1 base, with 9 bases separating them. This CDR3 comprises 14 residues. This CDR3 is CASSFPGKNTEAFF. CDR3 DNA: TGCGCCAGCAGCTTTCCCGGGAAGAACACTGAAGCTTTCTTT.

The chain carries TRBV30 and TRBJ2-7, with 8 bases fitting TRBD1. The V gene's germline CDR1 is GTSNPN and CDR2 SVGIG (reference sequence). The CDR3 has 15 amino acids. The V gene end was trimmed by 5 bases and the J gene end by 2 bases; junction bases not matched to a gene: 11. The CDR3 reads CAWQQGGILTYEQYF. The CDR3 DNA reads TGTGCCTGGCAACAGGGGGGCATATTGACCTACGAGCAGTACTTC.

V gene TRBV24-1 combines with J gene TRBJ1-5; D is possibly TRBD1 (5 bases). The CDR3 runs to 13 residues. Trimming pared 9 bases from V and 3 bases from J, leaving 11 bases between. CDR1 and CDR2 from the germline V gene are KGHDR and SFDVKD. The CDR3 sequence is CATSDSFNQPQHF. CDR3 coding DNA: TGTGCCACCTCCGACAGCTTCAATCAGCCCCAGCATTTT.

This chain uses TRBV19 with TRBJ1-6; D remains unclear. Trimming took 6 bases from V and 6 from J, leaving 12 bases between them. This CDR3 has 14 amino acids. CDR1 LNHDA and CDR2 SQIVND come from the germline V gene (reference sequence). The CDR3 spells CASRIEGVNSPLHF. CDR3 DNA: TGTGCCAGTAGGATCGAGGGAGTTAATTCACCCCTCCACTTT. The full variable domain, with the rest looked up from reference TRBV19 and TRBJ1-6, is DGGITQSPKYLFRKEGQNVTLSCEQNLNHDAMYWYRQDPGQGLRLIYYSQIVNDFQKGDIAEGYSVSREKKESFPLTVTSAQKNPTAFYLCASRIEGVNSPLHFGNGTRLTVT.

The chain recombines TRBV7-2 with TRBJ1-6, with D tentatively TRBD1 (5 bases). Trimming shortened V by 3 bases and J by 6 bases, and 15 bases separated the two germline ends. This CDR3 has 16 amino acids. The germline CDR1 and CDR2 sequences are SGHTA and FQGNSA. The CDR3 region has the DNA TGTGCCAGCAGCTTGAAGTGGGAAAGGGGTAATTCACCCCTCCACTTT. As protein: CASSLKWERGNSPLHF.

The chain uses TRBV10-3 and TRBJ1-2; 9 bases fit TRBD1. The CDR3 has 13 amino acids. Germline CDR1 and CDR2: ENHRY and SYGVKD. J was trimmed by 8 bases and V by 9 bases; bases with no gene match: 10. The CDR3, as DNA: TGTGCCATGTCCCCCGGGACAGGGAGCGGCTACACCTTC. This gives the protein CAMSPGTGSGYTF.

The chain uses TRBV12-3 or TRBV12-4 and TRBJ1-1; D is perhaps TRBD1 (5 bases). Trimming left V 5 bases short and J 6 bases short, with 13 bases between. The CDR3 contains 13 residues. The CDR3 region has the DNA TGTGCCAGCAGTGTCAGGGATTTTGCTGAAGCTTTCTTT. Its protein product is CASSVRDFAEAFF.

The V and J genes are TRBV7-2 and TRBJ1-5; D may be TRBD1 (6 bases). Germline-derived CDR1 and CDR2 are SGHTA and FQGNSA. V lost 1 base and J lost 4, with 14 bases in between. This CDR3 has 16 amino acids. The DNA of the CDR3 is TGTGCCAGCAGCTTAGGGAACAGGGTGAGGAATCAGCCCCAGCATTTT. Translation gives CASSLGNRVRNQPQHF.

The CDR3 sequence: CASSLLDRGEQFF. The CDR3 nucleotides read TGTGCCAGTAGTCTCCTGGACAGGGGTGAGCAGTTCTTC. The V call is TRBV19, the J call TRBJ2-1, with TRBD1 matching 9 bases. V lost 5 bases to trimming and J lost 9 bases; unmatched junction nucleotides: 5. This CDR3 contains 13 residues. Germline V gene sequence: CDR1 LNHDA, CDR2 SQIVND (reference sequence).

V gene TRBV18 combines with J gene TRBJ2-3; 9 nucleotides line up with TRBD2. Germline CDR1 and CDR2: KGHSH and LQKENI. The CDR3 has 16 residues. V shed 1 base and J 1 base; nucleotides not matched to a gene: 3. CDR3 region: CASSPRVAGGTDTQYF. In nucleotides, the CDR3 is TGTGCCAGCTCACCACGGGTAGCGGGGGGCACAGATACGCAGTATTTT. The full variable domain, with the rest looked up from reference TRBV18 and TRBJ2-3, is NAGVMQNPRHLVRRRGQEARLRCSPMKGHSHVYWYRQLPEEGLKFMVYLQKENIIDESGMPKERFSAEFPKEGPSILRIQQVVRGDSAAYFCASSPRVAGGTDTQYFGPGTRLTVL.

The chain is built from TRBV7-2 and TRBJ1-2; D possibly corresponds to TRBD1 (5 bases). CDR1 and CDR2 from the germline V gene are SGHTA and FQGNSA. Deletions cut 0 bases from V and 1 base from J, with 9 bases between. This CDR3 has 15 residues. The CDR3 is CASSLAPQGNYGYTF. The CDR3 DNA is TGTGCCAGCAGCTTAGCCCCTCAGGGTAACTATGGCTACACCTTC.

The chain recombines TRBV6-5 with TRBJ1-2, with 7 bases that match TRBD1. This CDR3 comprises 15 residues. The germline gives CDR1 MNHEY, CDR2 SVGAGI. The V segment lost 7 bases and the J segment 2 bases; nucleotides outside the gene matches: 10. The CDR3 sequence is CASIEGAGVNYGYTF. In DNA form, the CDR3 reads TGTGCCAGCATCGAGGGGGCAGGAGTGAACTATGGCTACACCTTC.

Only a few counts were recorded for this clone. The rearrangement uses TRBV5-1 and TRBJ1-4; no clear D gene. The germline V gene encodes CDR1 SGHRS and CDR2 YFSETQ. V lost 0 bases to trimming and J lost 4 bases, with 10 bases between them. CDR3 length: 15 residues. The CDR3 nucleotides are TGCGCCAGCAGCTTGGATGGGCAACTTAATGAAAAACTGTTTTTT. Protein: CASSLDGQLNEKLFF.

This sequence joins TRBV5-4 and TRBJ1-6; weak D call: TRBD1 (6 bases). V gave up 5 bases and J gave up 9 bases, with 15 bases separating them. The germline V gene encodes CDR1 SGHNT and CDR2 YYREEE (reference sequence). The CDR3 is 14 residues long. The CDR3 DNA reads TGTGCCAGCAGGTTTGGGGGCGAGGGTTCACCCCTCCACTTT. This encodes CASRFGGEGSPLHF.

This chain uses TRBV6-5 with TRBJ2-5; 8 nucleotides match TRBD2. CDR1 MNHEY and CDR2 SVGAGI come from the germline V gene. The junction had 7 bases not matched to a gene; V was cut back by 11 bases and J by 2 bases. The CDR3 sequence is 13 residues long. The CDR3 DNA is TGTGCCTCGGCGGGGGGCCCTCAAGAGACCCAGTACTTC. Encoded protein: CASAGGPQETQYF.

This clone was observed a few times. The chain combines TRBV5-6 with TRBJ1-1; D is undetermined. The CDR3 has 17 amino acids. Per the germline V gene, CDR1 is SGHDT and CDR2 is YYEEEE. The V end was cut by 5 bases, the J end by 4 bases, with 24 bases between. In DNA, the CDR3 is TGTGCCAGCAGTCGTGGATTCTTCGAAGCGACTGCCACTGAAGCTTTCTTT. Amino acid sequence: CASSRGFFEATATEAFF. The full variable domain, rest sourced from reference TRBV5-6 and TRBJ1-1, is DAGVTQSPTHLIKTRGQQVTLRCSPKSGHDTVSWYQQALGQGPQFIFQYYEEEERQRGNFPDRFSGHQFPNYSSELNVNALLLGDSALYLCASSRGFFEATATEAFFGQGTRLTVV.

The rearrangement joins TRBV9 to TRBJ1-2; weak D call: TRBD1 (5 bases). The CDR3 length is 15 residues. Between the trimmed V and J ends, which lost 0 bases and 4 bases, there was a span of 13 bases. CDR1 and CDR2 (germline): SGDLS, YYNGEE. The CDR3 nucleotides are TGTGCCAGCAGCGTAGAGTCAGGGAGGATCTATGGCTACACCTTC. Translating it yields CASSVESGRIYGYTF.